This TCR beta chain was captured by sequencing in a study of T cell responses to AZD1222 COVID-19 vaccine. This clone was detected only once. What it binds is not known. Findings and caveats of the study: There were mostly white British donors and more females than males, and clonal diversity was possibly underestimated. The span of vaccine-associated CD4 TCRs extended across spike, with dominance at 160-218 and 743-854. Nearly half of spike-specific TCRs reportedly target variant regions that are unmutated in the B.1.351 and B.1.1.7 variants.

Pooled in the analysis were second doses at about 4 or about 12 weeks. Trimming removed 0 bases from V and 2 bases from J, with 9 bases in between. CDR1 and CDR2 from the germline V gene are SGHRS and YFSETQ. The CDR3 runs to 14 residues. Some clones are missing from TCRdb's copy, which holds only in-frame ones; the method was immunoSEQ multiplex PCR. The table includes 110,000 or so clones, more than 75% detected once. The sequencing here drew on peripheral blood, taken 28 days after the second AZD1222 dose. The chain combines TRBV5-1 with TRBJ2-7, with D unresolved. The sequence derives from an adult who received the AZD1222 COVID-19 vaccine. This chain's CDR3 is CASSLEQTTYEQYF. CDR3 DNA: TGCGCCAGCAGCTTGGAGCAGACGACCTACGAGCAGTACTTC.